The source of this T cell receptor (beta chain) is a study of blood T cell repertoires in COVID-19. Sequencing used immunoSEQ multiplex PCR; TCRdb keeps in-frame clones, though not all of them. This table has 130,000 or so clones, approximately 81% appearing once. Per germline, CDR1 SGHNT and CDR2 YYREEE (reference sequence). The ends were cut back, 0 bases at V and 4 bases at J, with 16 bases in the middle. The CDR3 has 16 amino acids. The TCR was taken from a man aged 55 to 70 with acute or convalescent COVID-19. The chain employs TRBV5-4 and TRBJ1-1; D possibly corresponds to TRBD1 (5 bases). The sample was peripheral blood. In DNA, the CDR3 is TGTGCCAGCAGCTTGGGGCTCTCCTCGGGGGGCACTGAAGCTTTCTTT. It is translated as CASSLGLSSGGTEAFF.